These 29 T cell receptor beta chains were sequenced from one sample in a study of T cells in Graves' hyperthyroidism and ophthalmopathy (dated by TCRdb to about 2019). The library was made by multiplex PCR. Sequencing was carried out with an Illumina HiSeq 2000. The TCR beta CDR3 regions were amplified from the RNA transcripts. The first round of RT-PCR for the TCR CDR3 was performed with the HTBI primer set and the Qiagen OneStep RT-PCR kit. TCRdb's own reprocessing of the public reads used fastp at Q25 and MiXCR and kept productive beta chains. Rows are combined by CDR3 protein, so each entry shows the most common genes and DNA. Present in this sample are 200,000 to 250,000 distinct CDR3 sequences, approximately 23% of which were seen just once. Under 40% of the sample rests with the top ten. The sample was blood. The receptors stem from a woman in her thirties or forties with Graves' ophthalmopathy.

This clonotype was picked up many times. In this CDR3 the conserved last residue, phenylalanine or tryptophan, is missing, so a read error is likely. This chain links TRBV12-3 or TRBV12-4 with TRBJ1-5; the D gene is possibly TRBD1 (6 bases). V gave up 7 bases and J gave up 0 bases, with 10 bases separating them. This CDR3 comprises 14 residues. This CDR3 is CASTDRHSNQPQHS. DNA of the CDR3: TGTGCCAGCACCGACAGGCATAGCAATCAGCCCCAGCATTCT.

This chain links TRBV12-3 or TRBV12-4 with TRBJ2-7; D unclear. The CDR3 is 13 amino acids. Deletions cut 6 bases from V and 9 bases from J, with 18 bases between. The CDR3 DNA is TGTGCCAGCAGCCAAATTGACGTTGGCTGGCAGTACTTC. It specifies CASSQIDVGWQYF.

The CDR3 sequence is CASSLGIGAYEQYF. DNA for the CDR3: TGTGCCAGCAGCTTGGGTATCGGGGCCTACGAGCAGTACTTC. The chain links TRBV13 to TRBJ2-7, with D possibly matching TRBD2 (5 bases). This CDR3 comprises 14 residues. Trimming pared 3 bases from V and 2 bases from J, leaving 11 bases between. Germline loops: CDR1 PRHDT, CDR2 FYEKMQ (reference sequence).

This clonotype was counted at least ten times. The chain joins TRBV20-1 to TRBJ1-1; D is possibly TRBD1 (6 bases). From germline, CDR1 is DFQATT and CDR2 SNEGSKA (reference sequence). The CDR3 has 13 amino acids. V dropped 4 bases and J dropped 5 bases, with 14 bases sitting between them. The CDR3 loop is CSATTGLRTEAFF. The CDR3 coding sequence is TGCAGTGCTACCACAGGGCTTAGGACTGAAGCTTTCTTT.

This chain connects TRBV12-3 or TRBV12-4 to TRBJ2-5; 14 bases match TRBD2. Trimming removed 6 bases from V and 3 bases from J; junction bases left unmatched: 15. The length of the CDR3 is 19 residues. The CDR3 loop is CASSRTRLAGGAGEETQYF. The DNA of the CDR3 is TGTGCCAGCAGCCGAACCCGACTAGCGGGGGGGGCAGGGGAAGAGACCCAGTACTTC.

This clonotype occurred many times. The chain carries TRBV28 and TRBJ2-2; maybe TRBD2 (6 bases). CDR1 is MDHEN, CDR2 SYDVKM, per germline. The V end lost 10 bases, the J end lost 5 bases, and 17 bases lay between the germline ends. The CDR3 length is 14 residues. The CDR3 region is CATEEGRGTGELFF. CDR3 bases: TGTGCCACCGAGGAGGGCCGGGGAACCGGGGAGCTGTTTTTT. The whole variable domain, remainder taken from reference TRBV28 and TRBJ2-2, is DVKVTQSSRYLVKRTGEKVFLECVQDMDHENMFWYRQDPGLGLRLIYFSYDVKMKEKGDIPEGYSVSREKKERFSLILESASTNQTSMYLCATEEGRGTGELFFGEGSRLTVL.

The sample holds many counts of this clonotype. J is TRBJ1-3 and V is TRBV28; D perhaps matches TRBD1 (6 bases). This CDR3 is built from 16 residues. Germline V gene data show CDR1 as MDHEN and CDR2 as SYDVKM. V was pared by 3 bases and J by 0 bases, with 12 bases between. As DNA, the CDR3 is TGTGCCAGCAGTTTGGCAGGGGCGATCTCTGGAAACACCATATATTTT. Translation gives CASSLAGAISGNTIYF.

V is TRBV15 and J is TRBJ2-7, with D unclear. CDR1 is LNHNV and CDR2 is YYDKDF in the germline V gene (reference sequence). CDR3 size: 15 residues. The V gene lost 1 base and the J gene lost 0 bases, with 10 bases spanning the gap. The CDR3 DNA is TGTGCCACCAGCAGAGCTCCAGCTCGCTCCTACGAGCAGTACTTC. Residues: CATSRAPARSYEQYF.

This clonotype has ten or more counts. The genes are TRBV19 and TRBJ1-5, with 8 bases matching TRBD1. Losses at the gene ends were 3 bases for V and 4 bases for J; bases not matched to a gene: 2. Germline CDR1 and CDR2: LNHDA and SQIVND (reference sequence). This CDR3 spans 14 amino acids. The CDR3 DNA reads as TGTGCCAGTAGTATCCAGGGGGCGAATCAGCCCCAGCATTTT. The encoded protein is CASSIQGANQPQHF.

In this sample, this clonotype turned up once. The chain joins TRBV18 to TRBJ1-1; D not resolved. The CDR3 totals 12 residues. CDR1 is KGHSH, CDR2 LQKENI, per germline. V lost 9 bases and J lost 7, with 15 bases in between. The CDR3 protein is CASSIEVREAFF. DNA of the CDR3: TGTGCCAGTAGTATAGAAGTCCGTGAAGCTTTCTTT.

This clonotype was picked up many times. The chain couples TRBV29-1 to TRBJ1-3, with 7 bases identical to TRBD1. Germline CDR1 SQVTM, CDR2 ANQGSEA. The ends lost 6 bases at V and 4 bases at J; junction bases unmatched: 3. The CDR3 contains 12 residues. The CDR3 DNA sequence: TGCAGCGTGGTGGGACAGGGAAACACCATATATTTT. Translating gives CSVVGQGNTIYF.

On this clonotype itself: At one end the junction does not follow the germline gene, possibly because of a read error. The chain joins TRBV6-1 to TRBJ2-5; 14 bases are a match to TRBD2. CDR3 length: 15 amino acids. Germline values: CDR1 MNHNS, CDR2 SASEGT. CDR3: CASREGLAGAETRYF. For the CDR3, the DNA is TGTGCCAGCAGGGAGGGACTAGCGGGAGCAGAGACCCGGTACTTC.

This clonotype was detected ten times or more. CDR3 sequence: CSVESPLTGELFF. Here the CDR3 DNA reads TGCAGCGTTGAGTCACCCCTCACCGGGGAGCTGTTTTTT. The rearrangement joins TRBV29-1 to TRBJ2-2; unclear D gene. The CDR3 runs 13 residues. The V end lost 3 bases, the J end lost 4 bases, and 9 bases lay between the germline ends. The V gene's germline CDR1 is SQVTM and CDR2 ANQGSEA.

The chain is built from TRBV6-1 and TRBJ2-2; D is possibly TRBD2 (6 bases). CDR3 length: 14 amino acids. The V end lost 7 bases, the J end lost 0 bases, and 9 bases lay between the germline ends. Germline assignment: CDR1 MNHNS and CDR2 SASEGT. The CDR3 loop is CASTAGTNTGELFF. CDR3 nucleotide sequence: TGTGCCAGCACGGCGGGAACGAACACCGGGGAGCTGTTTTTT.

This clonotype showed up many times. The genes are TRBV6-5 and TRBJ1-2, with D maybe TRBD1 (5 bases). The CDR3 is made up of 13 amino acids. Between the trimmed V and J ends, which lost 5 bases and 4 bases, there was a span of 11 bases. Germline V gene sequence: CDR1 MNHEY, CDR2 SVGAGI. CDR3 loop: CASSNGDLYGYTF. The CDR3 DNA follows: TGTGCCAGCAGTAATGGGGACCTCTATGGCTACACCTTC.

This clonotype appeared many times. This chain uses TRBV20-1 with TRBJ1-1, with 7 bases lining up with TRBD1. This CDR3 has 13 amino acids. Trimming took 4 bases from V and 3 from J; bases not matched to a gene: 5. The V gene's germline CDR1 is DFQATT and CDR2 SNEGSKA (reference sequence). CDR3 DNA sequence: TGCAGTGCTACCGACAGGGTGGACACTGAAGCTTTCTTT. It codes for CSATDRVDTEAFF.

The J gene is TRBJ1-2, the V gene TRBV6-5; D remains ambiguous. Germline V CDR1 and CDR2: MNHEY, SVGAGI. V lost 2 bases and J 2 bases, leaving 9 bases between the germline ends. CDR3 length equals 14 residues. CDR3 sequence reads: CASSYGGPNYGYTF. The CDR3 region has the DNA TGTGCCAGCAGTTACGGCGGGCCCAACTATGGCTACACCTTC.

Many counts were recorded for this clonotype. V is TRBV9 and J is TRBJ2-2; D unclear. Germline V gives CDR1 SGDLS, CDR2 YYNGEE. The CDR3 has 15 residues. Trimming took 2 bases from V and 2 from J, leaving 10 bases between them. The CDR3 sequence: CASSVSKSNTGELFF. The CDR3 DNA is TGTGCCAGCAGCGTCTCCAAATCCAACACCGGGGAGCTGTTTTTT.

The CDR3 sequence: CASSGKGTPLHF. The CDR3 DNA reads TGTGCCAGCAGCGGGAAGGGGACACCCCTCCACTTT. The V call is TRBV25-1, the J call TRBJ1-6, with D maybe TRBD1 (5 bases). The CDR3 consists of 12 residues. V gave up 6 bases and J gave up 11 bases, with 11 bases separating them. Germline V CDR1 and CDR2: MGHDK, SYGVNS.

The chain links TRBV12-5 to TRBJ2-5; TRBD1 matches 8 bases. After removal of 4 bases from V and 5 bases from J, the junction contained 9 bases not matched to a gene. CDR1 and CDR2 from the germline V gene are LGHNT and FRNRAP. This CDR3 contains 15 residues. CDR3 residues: CASGWAGGAGETQYF. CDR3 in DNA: TGTGCTAGTGGTTGGGCAGGGGGCGCGGGGGAGACCCAGTACTTC.

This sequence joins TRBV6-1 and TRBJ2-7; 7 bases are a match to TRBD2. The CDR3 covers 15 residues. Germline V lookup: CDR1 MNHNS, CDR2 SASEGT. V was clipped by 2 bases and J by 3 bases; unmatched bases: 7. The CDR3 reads CASSELGGPHYEQYF. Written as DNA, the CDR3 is TGTGCCAGCAGTGAATTGGGAGGGCCACACTACGAGCAGTACTTC.

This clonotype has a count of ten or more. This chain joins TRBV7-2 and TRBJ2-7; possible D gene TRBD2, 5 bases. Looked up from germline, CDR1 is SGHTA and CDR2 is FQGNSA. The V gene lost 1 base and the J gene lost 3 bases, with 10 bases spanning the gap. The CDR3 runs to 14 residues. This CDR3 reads CASSLGGSLYEQYF. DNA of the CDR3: TGTGCCAGCAGCTTAGGAGGGAGTCTCTACGAGCAGTACTTC.

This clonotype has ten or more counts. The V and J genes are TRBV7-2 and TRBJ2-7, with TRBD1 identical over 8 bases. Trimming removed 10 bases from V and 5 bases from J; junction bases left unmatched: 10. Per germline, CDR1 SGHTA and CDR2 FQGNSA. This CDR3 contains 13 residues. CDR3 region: CAIRTGRVDEQYF. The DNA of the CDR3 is TGTGCCATCCGGACAGGGAGAGTTGACGAGCAGTACTTC. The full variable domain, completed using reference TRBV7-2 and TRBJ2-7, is GAGVSQSPSNKVTEKGKDVELRCDPISGHTALYWYRQSLGQGLEFLIYFQGNSAPDKSGLPSDRFSAERTGGSVSTLTIQRTQQEDSAVYLCAIRTGRVDEQYFGPGTRLTVT.

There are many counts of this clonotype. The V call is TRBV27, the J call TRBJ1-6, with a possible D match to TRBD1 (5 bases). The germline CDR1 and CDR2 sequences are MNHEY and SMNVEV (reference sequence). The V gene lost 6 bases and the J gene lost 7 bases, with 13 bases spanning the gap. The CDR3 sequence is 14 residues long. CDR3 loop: CASRTRDRNSPLHF. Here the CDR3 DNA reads TGTGCCAGCAGAACACGGGACCGAAATTCACCCCTCCACTTT.

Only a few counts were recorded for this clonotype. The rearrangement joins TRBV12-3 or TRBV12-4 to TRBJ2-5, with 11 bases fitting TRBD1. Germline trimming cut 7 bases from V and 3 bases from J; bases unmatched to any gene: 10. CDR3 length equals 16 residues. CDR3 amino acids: CASITGTGGPEETQYF. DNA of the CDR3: TGTGCCAGCATTACCGGGACAGGGGGTCCCGAAGAGACCCAGTACTTC.

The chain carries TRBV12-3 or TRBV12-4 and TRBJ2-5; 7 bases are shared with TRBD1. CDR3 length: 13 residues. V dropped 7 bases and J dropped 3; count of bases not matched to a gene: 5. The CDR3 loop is CASTNRGEETQYF. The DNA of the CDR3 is TGTGCCAGCACCAACAGGGGAGAAGAGACCCAGTACTTC.

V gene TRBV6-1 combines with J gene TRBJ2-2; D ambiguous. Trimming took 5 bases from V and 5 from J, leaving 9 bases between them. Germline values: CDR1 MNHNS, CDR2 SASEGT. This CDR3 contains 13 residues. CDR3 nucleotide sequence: TGTGCCAGCAGTCCCGCCTCAACCGGGGAGCTGTTTTTT. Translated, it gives CASSPASTGELFF.

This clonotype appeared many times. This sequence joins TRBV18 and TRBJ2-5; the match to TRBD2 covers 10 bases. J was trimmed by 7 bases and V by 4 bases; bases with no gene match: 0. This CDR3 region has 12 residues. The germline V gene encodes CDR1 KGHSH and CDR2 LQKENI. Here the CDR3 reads CASSRLAGTQYF. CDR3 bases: TGTGCCAGCTCACGACTAGCGGGGACCCAGTACTTC.

For the CDR3, the DNA is TGTGCCAGCAGTGCCCCCGGGACAAAGAGCGGCTACACCTTC. Amino acids: CASSAPGTKSGYTF. V is TRBV25-1 and J is TRBJ1-2; tentatively, D is TRBD1 (6 bases). With 4 bases removed from V and 8 bases from J, the gap between germline ends came to 17 bases. The CDR3 loop spans 14 amino acids. Germline CDR1 MGHDK, CDR2 SYGVNS.